Listed below are T cell receptor beta chains from one sample, sequenced in a study of control samples from healthy donors and cancer patients. Measured with immunoSEQ multiplex PCR; TCRdb has only the in-frame clones, and not every one. This sample has around 200,000 clones, with approximately 95% found just once. The sequenced sample consisted of blood. The receptors derive from a man younger than 35 in good health. CDR3s include the opening cysteine and the closing phenylalanine or tryptophan. A D gene is named only where the DNA matches it firmly. Size tells how often a clone was seen (once, few, many) or the class of an expanded clone, and some rows leave it out.

size	D	V	J	CDR3	DNA
-	-	TRBV4-1	TRBJ1-5	CASSLQPYTDSNQPQHF	TGCGCCAGCAGCCTTCAGCCTTACACCGATAGCAATCAGCCCCAGCATTTT
-	-	TRBV12-5	TRBJ1-1	CASGLQTEAFF	TGTGCTAGTGGCCTCCAAACTGAAGCTTTCTTT
-	-	TRBV10-3	TRBJ1-5	CAIRTENQPQHF	TGTGCCATCCGGACGGAAAATCAGCCCCAGCATTTT
-	-	TRBV5-3	TRBJ1-5	CAPWRRGNQPQHF	TGTGCCCCCTGGCGGCGCGGGAATCAGCCCCAGCATTTT
-	TRBD1	TRBV24-1	TRBJ1-5	CATSDRQGKVQPQHF	TGTGCCACCAGTGACCGACAGGGGAAGGTACAGCCCCAGCATTTT
-	-	TRBV7-2	TRBJ2-5	CASSSPVETQYF	TGTGCCAGCAGCTCCCCGGTAGAGACCCAGTACTTC
-	-	TRBV15	TRBJ1-4	CATSRDRRYRGNEKLFF	TGTGCCACCAGCAGAGATCGCAGGTATAGGGGTAATGAAAAACTGTTTTTT
-	-	TRBV5-1	TRBJ2-3	CASSLAWQGTDTQYF	TGCGCCAGCAGCTTGGCCTGGCAGGGCACAGATACGCAGTATTTT
-	TRBD2	TRBV6-5	TRBJ2-1	CASGKGLARNNEQFF	TGTGCCAGCGGAAAGGGACTAGCGCGAAACAATGAGCAGTTCTTC
-	-	TRBV30	TRBJ1-3	CAWSPATLGNTIYF	TGTGCCTGGAGCCCCGCGACATTGGGGAACACCATATATTTT
-	TRBD1	TRBV28	TRBJ2-1	CASSFSDRANEQFF	TGTGCCAGCAGTTTTTCGGACAGGGCCAATGAGCAGTTCTTC
-	-	TRBV2	TRBJ1-3	CATNRGNTIYF	TGTGCCACCAACAGAGGAAACACCATATATTTT
-	-	TRBV19	TRBJ2-7	CASSNGRGSYEQYF	TGTGCCAGTAGTAATGGCAGGGGAAGCTACGAGCAGTACTTC
few	TRBD2	TRBV6-1	TRBJ2-3	CASSEPPRLAGDIDTQYF	TGTGCCAGCAGTGAACCCCCCAGACTAGCGGGGGATATAGATACGCAGTATTTT
-	-	TRBV2	TRBJ1-6	CASGGGADYSPLHF	TGTGCCAGCGGAGGAGGGGCGGATTATTCACCCCTCCACTTT
-	TRBD1	TRBV28	TRBJ2-3	CASVGQGGTDTQYF	TGTGCCAGCGTCGGACAGGGGGGCACAGATACGCAGTATTTT
once	-	TRBV7-9	TRBJ1-6	CASSLGGDSPLHF	TGTGCCAGCAGCTTGGGGGGGGATTCACCCCTCCACTTT
-	-	TRBV5-4	TRBJ2-5	CASSLVGPLETQYF	TGTGCCAGCAGCTTGGTTGGGCCTCTAGAGACCCAGTACTTC
-	TRBD1	TRBV6-5	TRBJ1-1	CASIGKDRLNTEAFF	TGTGCCAGCATCGGAAAGGACAGGCTTAACACTGAAGCTTTCTTT
-	TRBD1	TRBV2	TRBJ1-4	CASSRGQDVFNEKLFF	TGTGCCAGCAGTAGAGGACAGGATGTATTTAATGAAAAACTGTTTTTT
-	TRBD1	TRBV7-3	TRBJ2-1	CASSPTRDSYNEQFF	TGTGCCAGCAGCCCCACCCGGGACAGTTACAATGAGCAGTTCTTC
-	-	TRBV7-8	TRBJ2-2	CATLGANTGELFF	TGTGCCACCCTAGGGGCCAACACCGGGGAGCTGTTTTTT
-	-	TRBV20-1	TRBJ1-4	CSAGYNEKLFF	TGCAGTGCCGGCTACAATGAAAAACTGTTTTTT
-	-	TRBV7-8	TRBJ2-7	CASSLTGYEQYF	TGTGCCAGCAGCTTAACCGGCTACGAGCAGTACTTC
-	-	TRBV5-1	TRBJ2-7	CASSLGKVSYEQYF	TGCGCCAGCAGCTTGGGGAAGGTCTCCTACGAGCAGTACTTC
-	-	TRBV27	TRBJ2-7	CASSRGTNEQYF	TGTGCCAGCAGTCGAGGTACCAACGAGCAGTACTTC
-	-	TRBV3-1/TRBV3-2	TRBJ2-2	CASTRVNTGELFF	TGTGCCAGCACGAGGGTCAACACCGGGGAGCTGTTTTTT
-	-	TRBV24-1	TRBJ2-5	CATSDQQGSQETQYF	TGTGCCACCAGTGACCAGCAGGGGTCACAAGAGACCCAGTACTTC
-	-	TRBV15	TRBJ1-2	CATSAAYLDGYTF	TGTGCCACCAGCGCGGCTTATCTGGATGGCTACACCTTC
-	-	TRBV6-5	TRBJ2-7	CASRGEVAGEQYF	TGTGCCAGCAGGGGGGAGGTAGCTGGCGAGCAGTACTTC
-	-	TRBV29-1	TRBJ2-2	CSVDRRNTGELFF	TGCAGCGTTGACAGACGAAACACCGGGGAGCTGTTTTTT
-	TRBD1	TRBV6-2/TRBV6-3	TRBJ2-7	CASSSGQGGEQYF	TGTGCCAGCAGTTCCGGACAGGGAGGCGAGCAGTACTTC
once	-	TRBV10-3	TRBJ1-1	CAITGTGNTEAFF	TGTGCCATCACCGGGACGGGGAACACTGAAGCTTTCTTT
-	TRBD1	TRBV9	TRBJ2-1	CASSVASDRVAYNEQFF	TGTGCCAGCAGCGTTGCTTCAGACAGGGTCGCCTACAATGAGCAGTTCTTC
-	-	TRBV6-2/TRBV6-3	TRBJ2-7	CASSFGGAAVEQYF	TGTGCCAGCAGTTTTGGGGGGGCGGCAGTCGAGCAGTACTTC
-	-	TRBV30	TRBJ1-1	CAWSWAGAEAFF	TGTGCCTGGAGTTGGGCAGGGGCTGAAGCTTTCTTT
-	-	TRBV18	TRBJ1-5	CASSPQNSNQPQHF	TGTGCCAGCTCACCACAGAATAGCAATCAGCCCCAGCATTTT
-	-	TRBV24-1	TRBJ2-3	CATSDLDRRDTQYF	TGTGCCACCAGTGATTTAGATCGGCGAGATACGCAGTATTTT
-	-	TRBV5-4	TRBJ1-1	CASSPQGNTEAFF	TGTGCCAGCAGCCCTCAGGGGAACACTGAAGCTTTCTTT
-	-	TRBV7-2	TRBJ2-3	CASSRRGTDTQYF	TGTGCCAGCAGCCGCAGGGGCACAGATACGCAGTATTTT